This TCR beta chain was found in a study of beta chain features in type 1 diabetes. General study points: Researchers cautioned that cDNA sequencing could over-represent cells with high TCR expression. VDJ junctions from patients with type 1 diabetes contained fewer insertions and more deletions. Shorter TCRB CDR3s, moderately but significantly so, marked every one of the four CD4+ subsets in Type 1 diabetes patients. There was no resolution here of whether HLA type influences TCRB rearrangement.

V lost 5 bases and J lost 1, with 9 bases in between. This CDR3 comprises 13 residues. CDR1 is SGHVS, CDR2 FNYEAQ, per germline. Expressed TCRB transcripts got sequenced, as all isolated RNA was reverse transcribed. Profiled with immunoSEQ multiplex PCR; TCRdb holds only in-frame clones, not every one. The repertoire holds 95,000 to 150,000 clones, with roughly 17% as singletons. This clone was counted only a few times. Antigen specificity is unknown. This chain links TRBV7-6 with TRBJ2-7; no reliable D call. The receptor was isolated from a man aged 25 to 40 with type 1 diabetes. The sequenced material came from central memory CD4+ T cells from blood. The CDR3 DNA reads TGTGCCAGCAGCCCCGTGGGGTCCTACGAGCAGTACTTC. It codes for CASSPVGSYEQYF.